This T cell receptor beta chain was recorded in a study of CXCR3-negative and CXCR3-positive naive CD8 T cells. Findings of the study overall: Higher TRB CDR3 hydrophobicity marked CXCR3-positive naive cells relative to CXCR3-negative naive cells.

CD45RO-CCR7+CD27+CD95- cells counted as naive CD8+ T cells. The libraries of TRB cDNA were prepared using 5' RACE with UMI labels. TCRdb processed the 5' RACE reads again and assigns one entry to each CDR3 protein, with no DNA. Reported are some 130,000 distinct CDR3 sequences; the ten largest clones contain 0.4% to 0.45%. A word on this clonotype: Its antigen remains unidentified.

The CDR3 consists of 15 residues. Germline V gene sequence: CDR1 PRHDT, CDR2 FYEKMQ (reference sequence). The source is a human donor in good health. Some clones in this sample may be carry-over from other donors' samples. The chain joins TRBV13 to TRBJ2-3; lacking DNA, the TRBD2 call made by TCRdb goes unchecked. Sequenced input: naive CXCR3+ CD8+ T cells from blood. This sample's subset: CD45RO-CCR7+CD27+CD95- naive CD8+ T cells expressing CXCR3 (TNR3+). CDR3 protein: CASSPRGGEEDTQYF.